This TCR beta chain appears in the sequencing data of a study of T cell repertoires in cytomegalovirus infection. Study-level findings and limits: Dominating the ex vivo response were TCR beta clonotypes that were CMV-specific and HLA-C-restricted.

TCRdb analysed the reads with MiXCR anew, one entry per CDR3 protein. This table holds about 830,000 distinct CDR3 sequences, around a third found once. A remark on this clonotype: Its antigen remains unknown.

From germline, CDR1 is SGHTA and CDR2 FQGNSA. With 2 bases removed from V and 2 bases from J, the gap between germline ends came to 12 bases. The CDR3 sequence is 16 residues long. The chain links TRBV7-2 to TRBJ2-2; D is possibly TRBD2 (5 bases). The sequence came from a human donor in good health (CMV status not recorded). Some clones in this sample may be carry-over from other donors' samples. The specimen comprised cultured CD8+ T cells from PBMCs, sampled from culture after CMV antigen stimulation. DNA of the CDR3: TGTGCCAGCAGCTTAAATTTAGCGCCCAACACCGGGGAGCTGTTTTTT. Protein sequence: CASSLNLAPNTGELFF.